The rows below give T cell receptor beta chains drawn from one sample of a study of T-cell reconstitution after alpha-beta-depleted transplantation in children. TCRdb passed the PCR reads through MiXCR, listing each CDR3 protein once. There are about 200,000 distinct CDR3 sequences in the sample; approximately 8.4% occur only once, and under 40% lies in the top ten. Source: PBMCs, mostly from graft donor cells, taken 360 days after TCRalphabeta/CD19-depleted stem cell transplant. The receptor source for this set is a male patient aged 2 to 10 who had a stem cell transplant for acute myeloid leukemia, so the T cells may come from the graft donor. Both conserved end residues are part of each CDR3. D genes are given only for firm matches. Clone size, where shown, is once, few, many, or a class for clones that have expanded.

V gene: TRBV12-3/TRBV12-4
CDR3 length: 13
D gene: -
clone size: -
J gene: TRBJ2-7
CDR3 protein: CASSWDGAYEQYF
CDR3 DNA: TGTGCCAGCAGTTGGGACGGAGCCTACGAGCAGTACTTC

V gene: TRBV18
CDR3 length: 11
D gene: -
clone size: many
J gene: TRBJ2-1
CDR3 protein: CASSLYNEQFF
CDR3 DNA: TGTGCCAGCTCACTATACAATGAGCAGTTCTTC

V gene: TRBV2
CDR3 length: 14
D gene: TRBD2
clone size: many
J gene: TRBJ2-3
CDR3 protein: CASSEDSGADTQYF
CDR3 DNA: TGTGCCAGCAGTGAGGATAGCGGGGCAGATACGCAGTATTTT

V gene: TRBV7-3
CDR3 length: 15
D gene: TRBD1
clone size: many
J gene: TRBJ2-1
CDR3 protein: CASSLDRRSYNEQFF
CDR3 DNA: TGTGCCAGCAGCTTGGACAGGAGATCCTACAATGAGCAGTTCTTC

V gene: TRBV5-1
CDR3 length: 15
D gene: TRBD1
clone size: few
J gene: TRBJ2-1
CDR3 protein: CASSIGQGAYNEQFF
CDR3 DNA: TGCGCCAGCAGCATCGGACAGGGCGCCTACAATGAGCAGTTCTTC

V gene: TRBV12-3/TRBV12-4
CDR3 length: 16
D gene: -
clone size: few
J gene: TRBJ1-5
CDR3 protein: CASSLRGAFGHQPQHF
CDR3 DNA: TGTGCCAGCAGTTTACGGGGGGCGTTCGGGCATCAGCCCCAGCATTTT

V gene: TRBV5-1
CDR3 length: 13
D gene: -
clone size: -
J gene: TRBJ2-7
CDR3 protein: CASSLRTDLEQYF
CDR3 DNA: TGCGCCAGCAGCCTGAGGACTGACCTGGAGCAGTACTTC

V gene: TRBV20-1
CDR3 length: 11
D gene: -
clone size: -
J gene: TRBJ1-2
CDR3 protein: CSARRGDGYTF
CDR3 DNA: TGCAGTGCTAGACGGGGGGATGGCTACACCTTC

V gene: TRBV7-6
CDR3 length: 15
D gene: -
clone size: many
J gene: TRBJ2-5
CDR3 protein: CASSLRGRTQETQYF
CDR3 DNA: TGTGCCAGCAGCTTGAGGGGACGGACTCAAGAGACCCAGTACTTC

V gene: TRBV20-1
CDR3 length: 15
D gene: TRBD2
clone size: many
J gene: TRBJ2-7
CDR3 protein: CSARDLSGRRYEQYF
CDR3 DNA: TGCAGTGCTAGAGATCTGAGCGGGAGAAGGTACGAGCAGTACTTC

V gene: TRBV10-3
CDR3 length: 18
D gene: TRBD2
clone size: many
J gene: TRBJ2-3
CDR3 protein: CAISESNLAGGRTDTQYF
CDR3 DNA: TGTGCCATCAGTGAGTCGAATCTAGCGGGAGGCCGCACAGATACGCAGTATTTT

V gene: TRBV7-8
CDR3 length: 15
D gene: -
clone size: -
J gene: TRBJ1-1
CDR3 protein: CASSPSGAMNTEAFF
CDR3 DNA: TGTGCCAGCAGTCCCTCGGGGGCCATGAACACTGAAGCTTTCTTT

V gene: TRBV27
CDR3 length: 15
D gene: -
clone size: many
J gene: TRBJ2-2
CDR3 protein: CASSPWTGRAGELFF
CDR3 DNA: TGTGCCAGCAGTCCGTGGACAGGGAGGGCCGGGGAGCTGTTTTTT

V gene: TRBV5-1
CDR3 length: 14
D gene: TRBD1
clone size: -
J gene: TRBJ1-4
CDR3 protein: CASSFRTGSEKLFF
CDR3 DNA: TGCGCCAGCAGCTTTCGGACAGGGTCCGAAAAACTGTTTTTT

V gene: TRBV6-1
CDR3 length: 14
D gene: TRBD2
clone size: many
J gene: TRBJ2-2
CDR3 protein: CASSPGLESGELFF
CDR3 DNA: TGTGCCAGCAGTCCCGGACTAGAGTCGGGGGAGCTGTTTTTT

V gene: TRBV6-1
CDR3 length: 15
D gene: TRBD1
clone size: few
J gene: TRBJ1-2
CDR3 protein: CASSAVGDRDYGYTF
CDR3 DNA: TGTGCCAGCAGTGCCGTGGGGGACAGGGACTATGGCTACACCTTC

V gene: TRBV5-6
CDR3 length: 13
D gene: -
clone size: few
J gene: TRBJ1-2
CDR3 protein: CASSLRVYYGYTF
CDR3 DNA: TGTGCCAGCAGCTTGAGGGTATACTATGGCTACACCTTC

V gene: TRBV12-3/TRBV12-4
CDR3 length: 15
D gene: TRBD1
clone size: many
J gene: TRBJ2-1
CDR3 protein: CASSRAGQGTNEQFF
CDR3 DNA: TGTGCCAGCAGCCGCGCGGGACAGGGGACTAATGAGCAGTTCTTC

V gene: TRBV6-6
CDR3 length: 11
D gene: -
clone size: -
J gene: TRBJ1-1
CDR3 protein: CASSYDTEAFF
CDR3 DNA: TGTGCCAGCAGTTACGACACTGAAGCTTTCTTT

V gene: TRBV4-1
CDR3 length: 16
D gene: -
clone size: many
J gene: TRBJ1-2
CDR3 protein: CASSQVGIGTVNGYTF
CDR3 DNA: TGCGCCAGCAGCCAAGTAGGGATTGGTACGGTGAATGGCTACACCTTC

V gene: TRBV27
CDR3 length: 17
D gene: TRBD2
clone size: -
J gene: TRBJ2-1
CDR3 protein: CASSSTSGGASYNEQFF
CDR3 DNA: TGTGCCAGCAGTTCGACTAGCGGGGGGGCGTCCTACAATGAGCAGTTCTTC

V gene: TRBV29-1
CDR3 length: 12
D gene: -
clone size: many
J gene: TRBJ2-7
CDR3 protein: CSAKSPIYEQYF
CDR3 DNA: TGCAGCGCCAAGTCCCCGATTTACGAGCAGTACTTC

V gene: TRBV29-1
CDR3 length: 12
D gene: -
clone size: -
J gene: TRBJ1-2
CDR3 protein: CSVGPSSKGYTF
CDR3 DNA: TGCAGCGTTGGACCATCCTCCAAGGGCTACACCTTC

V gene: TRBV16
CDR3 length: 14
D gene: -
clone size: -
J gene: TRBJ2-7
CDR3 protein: CASNGGPSSYEQYF
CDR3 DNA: TGTGCCAGCAATGGAGGCCCCTCTTCCTACGAGCAGTACTTC

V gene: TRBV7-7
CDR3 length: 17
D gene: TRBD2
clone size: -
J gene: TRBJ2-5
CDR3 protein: CASSPSRLAGFQETQYF
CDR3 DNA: TGTGCTAGCAGCCCCAGCCGACTAGCGGGGTTCCAAGAGACCCAGTACTTC